This is a list of T cell receptor beta chains from one sample in a study of CD4+ T cells in melanoma. Sequencing used immunoSEQ multiplex PCR; TCRdb keeps in-frame clones, though not all of them. The repertoire holds about 110,000 clones, with 92% as singletons. Sample: peripheral blood. The receptor set was obtained from a human donor with melanoma. CDR3s include the opening cysteine and the closing phenylalanine or tryptophan. The D gene is left open where the match is weak. Rows may omit the clone size; those that give it use once, few, many or a size class.

v_call,j_call,d_call,clone_size,cdr3_nt,cdr3_aa
TRBV7-9,TRBJ1-2,-,-,TGTGCCAGCAGCGGAGGGACAAACCAAGGTGGCTACACCTTC,CASSGGTNQGGYTF
TRBV7-2,TRBJ2-7,TRBD1,-,TGTGCCAGCAGCATAAACACAGGGGACCAAACCTACGAGCAGTACTTC,CASSINTGDQTYEQYF
TRBV7-3,TRBJ2-2,TRBD2,-,TGTGCCAGCAGCAAAACCGGGACTAGCGGGAGCGGGGAGCTGTTTTTT,CASSKTGTSGSGELFF
TRBV4-1,TRBJ1-5,-,-,TGCGCCAGCAGCCAAGGGGTTGGTCAGCCCCAGCATTTT,CASSQGVGQPQHF
TRBV19,TRBJ2-7,TRBD2,-,TGTGCCAGTAGTATGGTCAGCGGGGGGGCCCCCGAGCAGTACTTC,CASSMVSGGAPEQYF
TRBV9,TRBJ1-6,-,-,TGTGCCAGCAGCGTAGGCGGATCCTATAATTCACCCCTCCACTTT,CASSVGGSYNSPLHF
TRBV7-3,TRBJ2-3,TRBD2,-,TGTGCCAGCAGCTTACGGCCTTCGGGGGGGACGTCCGCAGATACGCAGTATTTT,CASSLRPSGGTSADTQYF
TRBV2,TRBJ1-5,TRBD1,few,TGTGCCAGCAGGGACAGGGAGGATCAGCCCCAGCATTTT,CASRDREDQPQHF
TRBV20-1,TRBJ2-1,-,-,TGCAGTGCTATTAGGAACAATGAGCAGTTCTTC,CSAIRNNEQFF
TRBV27,TRBJ2-7,TRBD1,-,TGTGCCAGCAGTCAACAGGGGGCCCCCTACGAGCAGTACTTC,CASSQQGAPYEQYF
TRBV5-4,TRBJ2-3,TRBD2,few,TGTGCCAGCAAGCGGGAGCTCGCGGATACGCAGTATTTT,CASKRELADTQYF
TRBV6-5,TRBJ1-6,-,-,TGTGCCAGCAGTTACTCGTATAAGGCTTATTCACCCCTCCACTTT,CASSYSYKAYSPLHF
TRBV2,TRBJ2-5,-,-,TGTGCCTGTCGCAAGGCCCTATTTGGTCGAGAGACCCAGTACTTC,CACRKALFGRETQYF
TRBV29-1,TRBJ2-7,TRBD1,-,TGCAGCGTTGGGAGGACAGGTTCGCACGAGCAGTACTTC,CSVGRTGSHEQYF
TRBV7-2,TRBJ1-1,-,-,TGTGCCAGCAGCTTATATTCGGCCCATTCAGCTTTCTTT,CASSLYSAHSAFF
TRBV5-1,TRBJ2-1,-,few,TGCGCCAGCACTGTCGGGGGGCTAGCGGAGCAGTTCTTC,CASTVGGLAEQFF
TRBV28,TRBJ2-2,TRBD2,-,TGTGCCAGCGGGACTAGCGGGAAATTGTCCGGGGAGCTGTTTTTT,CASGTSGKLSGELFF
TRBV7-2,TRBJ1-3,-,few,TGTGCCAGCAGCTGGGACCCCGGAGCTGGAAACACCATATATTTT,CASSWDPGAGNTIYF
TRBV4-2,TRBJ1-2,-,-,TGTGCCAGCAGCCGAGACTATGGCTACACCTTC,CASSRDYGYTF
TRBV29-1,TRBJ2-2,-,-,TGCAGCGTTCAGGAGAACACCGGGGAGCTGTTTTTT,CSVQENTGELFF
TRBV6-6,TRBJ2-5,TRBD2,-,TGTGCCAGCAGCTACAGGTCTAGCGGGGGGACCCAGTACTTC,CASSYRSSGGTQYF
TRBV7-3,TRBJ2-7,TRBD2,-,TGTGCCAGCAGCTTAAAAGCGGGAGGGCCGGGGGAGCAGTACTTC,CASSLKAGGPGEQYF
TRBV7-2,TRBJ2-5,TRBD2,-,TGTGCCAGCAGCTTAGTAGTCGGACTAGCGGGGTTCCAAGAGACCCAGTACTTC,CASSLVVGLAGFQETQYF
TRBV7-6,TRBJ1-4,-,-,TGTGCCAGCAGCTGGACCGCAACTAATGAAAAACTGTTTTTT,CASSWTATNEKLFF
TRBV9,TRBJ2-3,-,-,TGTGCCAGCAGCGTAGAAGCGCCCACAGATACGCAGTATTTT,CASSVEAPTDTQYF
TRBV14,TRBJ2-1,-,-,TGTGCCAGCAGCCAAGAGAGCTGGGGGAATGAGCAGTTCTTC,CASSQESWGNEQFF
TRBV14,TRBJ2-7,-,-,TGTGCCAGCAGCCACCTGGACGACTCCTACGAGCAGTACTTC,CASSHLDDSYEQYF
TRBV6-1,TRBJ1-2,-,-,TGTGCCAGCAACGCGGGCTATGGCTACACCTTC,CASNAGYGYTF
TRBV29-1,TRBJ2-1,TRBD2,-,TGCAGCTCGGGAGGGTACAATGAGCAGTTCTTC,CSSGGYNEQFF
TRBV6-5,TRBJ2-1,-,-,TGTGCCACCCCGGGCAGGGGGGCCTACAATGAGCAGTTCTTC,CATPGRGAYNEQFF
TRBV7-9,TRBJ2-3,TRBD2,-,TGTGCCAGCAGCTCTAGCGGGAACACAGATACGCAGTATTTT,CASSSSGNTDTQYF
TRBV2,TRBJ1-1,TRBD1,-,TGTGCCAGCAGTGAATTCCCTTTAGGGACAGGGGGGATTCACACTGAAGCTTTCTTT,CASSEFPLGTGGIHTEAFF
TRBV30,TRBJ2-2,TRBD2,few,TGTGCCGGGCGGGGGGCCGCGAACACCGGGGAGCTGTTTTTT,CAGRGAANTGELFF
TRBV7-6,TRBJ2-3,-,-,TGTGCCAGCAGCTTAATGTTGGGGGAGGATACGCAGTATTTT,CASSLMLGEDTQYF
TRBV11-2,TRBJ2-7,-,-,TGTGCCAGCAGCCCTAGGGGGAGACAGGGGAGGGGATACGAGCAGTACTTC,CASSPRGRQGRGYEQYF
TRBV5-1,TRBJ2-7,-,-,TGCGCCAGCAGCCCGGACAATTCCTACGAGCAGTACTTC,CASSPDNSYEQYF
TRBV19,TRBJ1-1,-,-,TGTGCCAGTAGACAACAGAGTGAAGCTTTCTTT,CASRQQSEAFF
TRBV15,TRBJ1-5,TRBD1,-,TGTGCCACCAGCCCTAATGGACAGGGAATGGGTCAGCCCCAGCATTTT,CATSPNGQGMGQPQHF
TRBV19,TRBJ2-1,-,-,TGTGCCAGTAAGGAGGGGGCGGGTAATGAGCAGTTCTTC,CASKEGAGNEQFF
TRBV7-2,TRBJ1-2,TRBD1,-,TGTGCCAGCAGCTCAGGGGACAGGGGGCGTTCTAGCTCCAACTATGGCTACACCTTC,CASSSGDRGRSSSNYGYTF
TRBV7-9,TRBJ1-4,TRBD1,-,TGTGCCAGCAGCTTAGCGGGACAGGGTTCTGAAAAACTGTTTTTT,CASSLAGQGSEKLFF
TRBV5-1,TRBJ1-4,-,-,TGCGCCAGCAGCTTCGGTGCAACTAATGAAAAACTGTTTTTT,CASSFGATNEKLFF
TRBV29-1,TRBJ2-7,-,-,TGCAGCGTCGGGGAAAGCGGACCTCCCTACGAGCAGTACTTC,CSVGESGPPYEQYF
TRBV5-4,TRBJ1-3,TRBD1,-,TGTGCCAGCAGCTTCTTCCAGGGGGGGGGAAACACCATATATTTT,CASSFFQGGGNTIYF
TRBV5-4,TRBJ2-7,TRBD2,-,TGTGCCAGCAGCCTAGCCTGGACTAGCGGGAGGTACGAGCAGTACTTC,CASSLAWTSGRYEQYF
TRBV19,TRBJ1-2,-,-,TGTGCCAGTAGACTCCCGTGGCAGGGGAGGGATGGCTACACCTTC,CASRLPWQGRDGYTF
TRBV5-1,TRBJ2-7,-,-,TGCGCCAGCAGCTTGGATGTTGGGCCTCCTCCCTACGAGCAGTACTTC,CASSLDVGPPPYEQYF